This T cell receptor (beta chain) appears in the sequencing data of a study of CD8 T cell repertoires and HIV-1 epitope variants (TCRdb year 2020). General notes on the study: T cells were stimulated in separate culture wells with each of twenty-five peptides representing autologous and known Gag and Nef epitope variants. A CMV, EBV and flu peptide pool, the Ebola AY9 epitope as negative control, and a no-peptide well were included as control conditions. Three Gag epitope families and Nef HW9 and YT9 were included among the tested epitopes. Using the EasySep Human T Cell Enrichment Kit, T cells were enriched and then co-cultured with an equal number of autologous T cell-negative cells acting as antigen-presenting cells. For 10 days the cultures were kept in IMDM with gentamicin, and on days 3 and 7 half of the media was changed with IL-2, IL-7 and IL-15 added. An aliquot of 1M T cells was saved as an uncultured baseline condition, separate from the 80 to 85 T cell cultures. A total of 80 or so T cell cultures were run, with each culture condition performed in triplicate except for one peptide, which was performed in duplicate. Broad study findings and their caveats: The study identified roughly 9 antigen-specific TCR beta clonotypes, six or seven of which appeared to be cross-reactive for autologous or known escape epitope variants. The assay identified only TCR beta chains and indicated proliferation in response to antigen, without indicating T cell function or cytokine profile. Roughly 5 clonotypes recognized the Nef KF9 family and one the HW9 family, with no responses to the TAALDMSHF plasma variant.

The EasySep Human CD8+ T Cell Enrichment Kit was used on day 10 to isolate CD8+ T cells from every culture. Reading the germline V gene (reference sequence) gives CDR1 SEHNR and CDR2 FQNEAQ. The CDR3, cysteine through phenylalanine, is 15 amino acids long. Only CDR3 DNA remains: 45 bases, in frame from the first base. Germline trimming amounts to 1 base on V and 2 bases on J, with 3 as the count of junction bases outside the gene matches. A remark on this clone: Its specific antigen is unknown. No qualities accompany the bases; no much larger clone lies one base away. This same CDR3 is encoded by further DNA sequences in the sample.

TCR beta CDR3 regions were sequenced at survey depth on the immunoSEQ platform. The QIAamp DNA micro kit was used to extract genomic DNA from every cultured and uncultured CD8+ T cell population. From the authors' description of their analysis: Samples with fewer than 5,000 productive reads were excluded, which removed about 6.5% of the roughly 80 HIV peptide-stimulated cultures. A MANAFEST web app trimmed sequences to CDR3 and removed nonproductive sequences, CDR3s under 5 amino acids, and those not starting C or ending F/W. To count as antigen-specific, a clonotype had to be expanded in at least 2 of 3 replicates compared with the no-peptide control at FDR 0.01, and only within one epitope family. In addition, a specific clonotype needed a frequency at least fivefold higher than in wells stimulated with peptides from other epitope families. TCRdb retrieved this table from immuneACCESS and kept in-frame rearrangements only. Not all clones are present; in checked studies, unresolved V genes account for under half, and no reason is known for the remainder. V, J and clone size were drawn from that table, and D and trimming were deduced from the DNA. The sample includes approximately 5,000 clones, with around two thirds observed a single time. The ten largest clonotypes hold around two fifths of the sample.

The V and J genes are TRBV7-9 and TRBJ1-2, and 8 bases in between align with TRBD1. Sequencing used cultured CD8+ T cells derived from PBMCs. This TCR came from a male donor with HIV. For the CDR3, the sequence is CASSLESGGNYGYTF. Read as DNA, the sequence is TGTGCCAGCAGCTTAGAGTCAGGGGGCAACTATGGCTACACCTTC.